This T cell receptor (beta chain) was sequenced during a study of CD8+CD57+ T cells in acquired aplastic anemia listed by TCRdb under 2018. At the level of the whole study: On average, sorted CD4+ and CD8+ cells yielded around 3.5 ug of extracted DNA, with a range of roughly 0.18 to 27.4 ug. Mean read counts for healthy donor samples were 9 million to 10.8 million for CD4+ cells and around 11 million for CD8+ cells. Broad study findings and their caveats: CD8+ Simpson's diversity did not differ significantly between patients and healthy controls (P=0.060). Fewer than 35 CD8+ CDR3 sequences were found to be shared between patients and controls, but these sequences appeared to be highly expressed in patients and within the immunodominant clones of the patients.

This clonotype was observed a single time. Its binding antigen is unknown. Within one base of it there is no much larger clone, and no base qualities were kept. A lone read is weak support. Profiling of TCR beta VDJ combinations and CDR3 sequences used genomic DNA as the template. An Illumina HiSeq 2000 was the platform used for TCR repertoire sequencing. In the source study's methods: TRBV/TRBJ rearrangement plots, CDR3 size and DJ length profiles, and Simpson's diversity index were used to assess repertoires. The most abundant DNA sequence in the deep sequencing data was defined as the immunodominant clone. CDR3 amino acid sequences were screened for sharing across subjects and compared with published repertoires and the VDJdb database. TCRdb cleaned the public reads at Q25 with fastp, built clones with MiXCR and kept in-frame beta chains. Duplicate CDR3 protein sequences are folded into a single record with the most common DNA and genes. What appears here as the V and J calls and clone size reflects TCRdb's work, not the paper's. This sample holds roughly 180,000 distinct CDR3 sequences; around 45% were observed only once. Around 2.7% of the sample comes from the top ten.

Deletion took 7 bases off V and 1 base off J, with a span of 15 bases between the germline ends. Taken from cysteine to phenylalanine, the CDR3 has 15 residues. Of the read, only the CDR3 DNA is kept; its 45 bases are in frame from base 1. CDR1 is given as SNHLY and CDR2 as FYNNEI, both from the germline V gene. In the study, sorted CD4+ and CD8+ blood T cells from patients with severe aplastic anemia and from healthy subjects underwent deep sequencing of TCR repertoires. Ficoll-Paque density gradient centrifugation was used to isolate peripheral blood mononuclear cells. Before DNA extraction, CD4+ and CD8+ T cells were sorted with FACS or magnetic beads.

The sequence was collected from a human donor in good health. Input material: sorted CD4+, CD8+, or CD8+CD57+ T cells (not recorded which) from PBMCs. Recombination connected TRBV2 to TRBJ2-3; TRBD2 is possibly the D segment (6 matching bases). The CDR3 sequence is CASILVERGTDTQYF. The DNA sequence is TGTGCCAGCATTTTAGTAGAGCGGGGCACAGATACGCAGTATTTT. This CDR3, with the reference TRBV2 and TRBJ2-3 proteins standing in past its ends, gives the full variable domain EPEVTQTPSHQVTQMGQEVILRCVPISNHLYFYWYRQILGQKVEFLVSFYNNEISEKSEIFDDQFSVERPDGSNFTLKIRSTKLEDSAMYFCASILVERGTDTQYFGPGTRLTVL.